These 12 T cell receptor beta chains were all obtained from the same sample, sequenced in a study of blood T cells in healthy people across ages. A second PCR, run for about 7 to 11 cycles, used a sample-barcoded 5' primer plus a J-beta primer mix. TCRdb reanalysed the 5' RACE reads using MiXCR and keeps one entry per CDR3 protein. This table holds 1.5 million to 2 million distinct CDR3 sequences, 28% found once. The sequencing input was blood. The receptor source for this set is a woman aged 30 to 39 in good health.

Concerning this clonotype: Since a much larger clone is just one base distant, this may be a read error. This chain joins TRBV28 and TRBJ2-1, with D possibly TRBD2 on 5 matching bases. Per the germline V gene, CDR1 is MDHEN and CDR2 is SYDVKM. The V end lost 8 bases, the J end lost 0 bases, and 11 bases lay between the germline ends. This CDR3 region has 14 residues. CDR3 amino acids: CASVGISSYNEQFF. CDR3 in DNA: TGTGCCAGCGTCGGGATCAGCTCCTACAATGAGCAGTTCTTC. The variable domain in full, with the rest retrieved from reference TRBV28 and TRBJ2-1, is DVKVTQSSRYLVKRTGEKVFLECVQDMDHENMFWYRQDPGLGLRLIYFSYDVKMKEKGDIPEGYSVSREKKERFSLILESASTNQTSMYLCASVGISSYNEQFFGPGTRLTVL.

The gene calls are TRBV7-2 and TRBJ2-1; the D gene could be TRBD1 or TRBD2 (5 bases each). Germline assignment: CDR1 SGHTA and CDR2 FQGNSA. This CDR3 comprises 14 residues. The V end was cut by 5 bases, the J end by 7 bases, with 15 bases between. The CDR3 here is CASSPPWGWNEQFF. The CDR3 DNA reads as TGTGCCAGCAGCCCCCCTTGGGGGTGGAATGAGCAGTTCTTC.

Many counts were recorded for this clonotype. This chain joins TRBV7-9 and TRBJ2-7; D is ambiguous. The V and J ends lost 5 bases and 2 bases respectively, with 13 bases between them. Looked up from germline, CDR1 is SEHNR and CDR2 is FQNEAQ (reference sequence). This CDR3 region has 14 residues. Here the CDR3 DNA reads TGTGCCAGCAGCCCCCTTTCCCCGCCCTACGAGCAGTACTTC. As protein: CASSPLSPPYEQYF. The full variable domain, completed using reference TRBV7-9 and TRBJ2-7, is DTGVSQNPRHKITKRGQNVTFRCDPISEHNRLYWYRQTLGQGPEFLTYFQNEAQLEKSRLLSDRFSAERPKGSFSTLEIQRTEQGDSAMYLCASSPLSPPYEQYFGPGTRLTVT.

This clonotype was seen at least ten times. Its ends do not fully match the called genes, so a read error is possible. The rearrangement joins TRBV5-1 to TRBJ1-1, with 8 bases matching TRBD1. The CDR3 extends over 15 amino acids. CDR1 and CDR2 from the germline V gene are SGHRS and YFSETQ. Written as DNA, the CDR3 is TGTGCCAGCAGTCTAGGTGGGACAGGGAACACTGAAGCTTTCTTT. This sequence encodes CASSLGGTGNTEAFF.

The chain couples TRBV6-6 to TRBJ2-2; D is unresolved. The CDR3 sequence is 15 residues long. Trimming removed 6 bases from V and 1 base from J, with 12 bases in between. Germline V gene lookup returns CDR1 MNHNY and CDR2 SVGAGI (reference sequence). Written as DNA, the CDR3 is TGTGCCAGCAGACCTACGGGCCAGAACACCGGGGAGCTGTTTTTT. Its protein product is CASRPTGQNTGELFF.

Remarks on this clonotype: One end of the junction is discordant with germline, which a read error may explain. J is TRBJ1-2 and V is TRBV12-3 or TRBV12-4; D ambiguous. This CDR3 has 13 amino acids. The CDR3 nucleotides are TGTACCAGCACCCTAAGTACTAACTATGGCTACACCTTC. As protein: CTSTLSTNYGYTF.

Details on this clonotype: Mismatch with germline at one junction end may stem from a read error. The CDR3 loop reads CANSDSQPTGEAFF. DNA for the CDR3: TGTGCCAACAGTGACTCTCAACCTACAGGGGAGGCTTTCTTT. J is TRBJ1-1 and V is TRBV6-4; 7 bases match TRBD1. The CDR3 has 14 residues. Germline CDR1 reads MRHNA; CDR2 reads SNTAGT.

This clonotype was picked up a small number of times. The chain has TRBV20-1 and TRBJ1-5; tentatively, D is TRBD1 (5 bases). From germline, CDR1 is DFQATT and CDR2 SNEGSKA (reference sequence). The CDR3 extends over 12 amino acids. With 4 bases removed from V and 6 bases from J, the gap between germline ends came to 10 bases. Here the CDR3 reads CSATAGAQPQHF. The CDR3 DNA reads TGCAGTGCTACGGCCGGGGCTCAGCCCCAGCATTTT.

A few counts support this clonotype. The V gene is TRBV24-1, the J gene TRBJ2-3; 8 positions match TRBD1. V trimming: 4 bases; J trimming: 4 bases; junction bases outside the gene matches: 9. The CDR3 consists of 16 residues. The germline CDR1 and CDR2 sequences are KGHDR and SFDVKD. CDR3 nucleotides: TGTGCCACCAGTGACGACCGGACAGGGTATCCAGATACGCAGTATTTT. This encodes CATSDDRTGYPDTQYF.

The DNA for the CDR3 is TGCAGTACGGCCGGGACTAGCGGGGGAAATGAGCAGTTCTTC. Translating gives CSTAGTSGGNEQFF. V gene TRBV20-1 combines with J gene TRBJ2-1, with 14 positions matching TRBD2. With 8 bases clipped from V and 7 bases from J, the junction kept 7 bases outside the gene matches. Germline V gene lookup returns CDR1 DFQATT and CDR2 SNEGSKA (reference sequence). The CDR3 runs 14 residues.

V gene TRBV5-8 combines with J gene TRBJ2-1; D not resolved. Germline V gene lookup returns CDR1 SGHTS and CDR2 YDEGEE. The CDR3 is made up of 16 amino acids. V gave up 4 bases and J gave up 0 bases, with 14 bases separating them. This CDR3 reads CASSLLLRSSYNEQFF. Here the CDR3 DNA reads TGTGCCAGCAGCCTATTATTGCGGAGCTCCTACAATGAGCAGTTCTTC.

As DNA, the CDR3 is TGCGCCAGCAGCTTTTCTGGGGCCCAGTACTTC. Protein product: CASSFSGAQYF. The genes are TRBV5-1 and TRBJ2-5; D unresolved. CDR1 SGHRS and CDR2 YFSETQ come from the germline V gene. The CDR3 consists of 11 residues. The V end lost 2 bases, the J end lost 9 bases, and 8 bases lay between the germline ends. Drawing the rest from reference TRBV5-1 and TRBJ2-5, the complete variable domain is KAGVTQTPRYLIKTRGQQVTLSCSPISGHRSVSWYQQTPGQGLQFLFEYFSETQRNKGNFPGRFSGRQFSNSRSEMNVSTLELGDSALYLCASSFSGAQYFGPGTRLLVL.